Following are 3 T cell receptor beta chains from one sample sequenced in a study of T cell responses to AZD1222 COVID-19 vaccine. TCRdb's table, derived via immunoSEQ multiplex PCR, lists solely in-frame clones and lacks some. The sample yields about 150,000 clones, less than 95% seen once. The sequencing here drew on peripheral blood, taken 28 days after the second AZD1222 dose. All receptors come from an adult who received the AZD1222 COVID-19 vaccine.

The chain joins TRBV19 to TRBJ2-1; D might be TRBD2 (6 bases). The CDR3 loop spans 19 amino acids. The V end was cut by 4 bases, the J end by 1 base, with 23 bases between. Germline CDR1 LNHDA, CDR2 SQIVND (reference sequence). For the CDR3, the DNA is TGTGCCAGTAGTACGTTTAGTAGCCTGGGGGAGGCTTCCTACAATGAGCAGTTCTTC. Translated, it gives CASSTFSSLGEASYNEQFF. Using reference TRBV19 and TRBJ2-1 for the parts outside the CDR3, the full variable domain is DGGITQSPKYLFRKEGQNVTLSCEQNLNHDAMYWYRQDPGQGLRLIYYSQIVNDFQKGDIAEGYSVSREKKESFPLTVTSAQKNPTAFYLCASSTFSSLGEASYNEQFFGPGTRLTVL.

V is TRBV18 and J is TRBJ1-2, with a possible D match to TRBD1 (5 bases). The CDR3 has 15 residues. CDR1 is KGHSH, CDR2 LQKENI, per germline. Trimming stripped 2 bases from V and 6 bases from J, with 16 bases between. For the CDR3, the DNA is TGTGCCAGCTCACCAGGGACTCTAAACACGGATGGCTACACCTTC. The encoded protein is CASSPGTLNTDGYTF.

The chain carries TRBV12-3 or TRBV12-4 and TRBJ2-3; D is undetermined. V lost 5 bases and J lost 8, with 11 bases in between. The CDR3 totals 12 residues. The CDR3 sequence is CASSPPLGTQYF. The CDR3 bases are TGTGCCAGCAGTCCCCCCCTGGGTACGCAGTATTTT.